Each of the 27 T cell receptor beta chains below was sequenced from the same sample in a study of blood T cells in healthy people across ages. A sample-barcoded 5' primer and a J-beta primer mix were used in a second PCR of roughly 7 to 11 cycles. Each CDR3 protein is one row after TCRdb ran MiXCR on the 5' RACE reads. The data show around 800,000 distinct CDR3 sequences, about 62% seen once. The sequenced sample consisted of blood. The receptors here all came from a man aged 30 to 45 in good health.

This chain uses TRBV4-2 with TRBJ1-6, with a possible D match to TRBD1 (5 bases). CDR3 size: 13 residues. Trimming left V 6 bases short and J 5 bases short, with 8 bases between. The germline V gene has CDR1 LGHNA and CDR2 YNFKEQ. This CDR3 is CASRGTNNSPLHF. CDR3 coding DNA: TGTGCCAGCAGGGGGACCAATAATTCACCCCTCCACTTT.

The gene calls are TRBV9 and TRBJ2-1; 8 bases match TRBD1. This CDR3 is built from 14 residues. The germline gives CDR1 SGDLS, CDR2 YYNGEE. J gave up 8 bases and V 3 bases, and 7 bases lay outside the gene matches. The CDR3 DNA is TGTGCCAGCAGCGCCGGGACAGGCCTATATGAGCAGTTCTTC. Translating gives CASSAGTGLYEQFF. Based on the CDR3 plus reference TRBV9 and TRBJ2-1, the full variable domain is DSGVTQTPKHLITATGQRVTLRCSPRSGDLSVYWYQQSLDQGLQFLIQYYNGEERAKGNILERFSAQQFPDLHSELNLSSLELGDSALYFCASSAGTGLYEQFFGPGTRLTVL.

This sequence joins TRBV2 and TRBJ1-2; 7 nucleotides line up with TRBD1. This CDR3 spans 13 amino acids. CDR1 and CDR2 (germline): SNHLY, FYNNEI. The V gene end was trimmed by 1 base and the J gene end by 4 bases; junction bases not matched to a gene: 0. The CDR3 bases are TGTGCCAGCAGTGAAGACAGGGGCTATGGCTACACCTTC. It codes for CASSEDRGYGYTF.

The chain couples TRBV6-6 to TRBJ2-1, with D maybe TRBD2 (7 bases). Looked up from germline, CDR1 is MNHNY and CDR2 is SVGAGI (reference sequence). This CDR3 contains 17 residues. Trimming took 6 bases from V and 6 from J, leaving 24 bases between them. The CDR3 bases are TGTGCCAGCAGCACTCCCGGCGGGGGCCCTAGGAGCAATGAGCAGTTCTTC. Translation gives CASSTPGGGPRSNEQFF.

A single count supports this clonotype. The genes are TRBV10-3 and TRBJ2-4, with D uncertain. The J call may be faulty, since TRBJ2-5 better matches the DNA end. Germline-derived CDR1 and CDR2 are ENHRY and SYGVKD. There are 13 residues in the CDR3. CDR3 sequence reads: CAITPTGQETQYF. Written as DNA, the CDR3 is TGTGCCATCACCCCCACGGGCCAAGAGACCCAGTACTTC.

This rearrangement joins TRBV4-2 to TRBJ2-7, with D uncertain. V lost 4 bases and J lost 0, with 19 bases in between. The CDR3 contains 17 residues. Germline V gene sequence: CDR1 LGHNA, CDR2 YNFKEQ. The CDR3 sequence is CASSRTPVTAYSYEQYF. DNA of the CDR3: TGTGCCAGCAGCCGCACTCCGGTTACAGCCTACTCCTACGAGCAGTACTTC.

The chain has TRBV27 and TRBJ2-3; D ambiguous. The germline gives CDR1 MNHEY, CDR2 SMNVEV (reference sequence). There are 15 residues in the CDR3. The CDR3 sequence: CSTTRWASSTDTQYF. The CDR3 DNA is TGTTCTACTACTCGTTGGGCCTCTAGCACAGATACGCAGTATTTT.

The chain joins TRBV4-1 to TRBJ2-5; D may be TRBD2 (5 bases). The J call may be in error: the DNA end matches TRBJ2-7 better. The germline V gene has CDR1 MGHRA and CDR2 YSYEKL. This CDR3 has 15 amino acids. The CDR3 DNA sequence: TGCGCCAGCAGCCAACAACTAGAGCGAGGGTACGAGCAGTACTTC. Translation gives CASSQQLERGYEQYF.

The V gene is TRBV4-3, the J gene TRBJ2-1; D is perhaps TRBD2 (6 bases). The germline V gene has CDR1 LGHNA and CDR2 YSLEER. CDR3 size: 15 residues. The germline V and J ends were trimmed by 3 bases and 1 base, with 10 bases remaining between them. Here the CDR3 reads CASSQYGGSYNEQFF. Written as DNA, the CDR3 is TGCGCCAGCAGCCAGTACGGGGGTTCCTACAATGAGCAGTTCTTC.

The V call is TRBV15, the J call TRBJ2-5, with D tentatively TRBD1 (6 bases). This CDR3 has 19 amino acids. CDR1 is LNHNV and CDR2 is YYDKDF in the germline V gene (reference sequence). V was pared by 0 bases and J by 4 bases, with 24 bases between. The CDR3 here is CATSRDLEETGRGRETQYF. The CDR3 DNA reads TGTGCCACCAGCAGAGATCTAGAAGAAACAGGGAGAGGGCGAGAGACCCAGTACTTC.

The CDR3 loop is CSVAPQYNEQFF. CDR3 DNA: TGCAGCGTTGCTCCCCAGTACAATGAGCAGTTCTTC. The chain employs TRBV29-1 and TRBJ2-1; D is unclear. Germline-derived CDR1 and CDR2 are SQVTM and ANQGSEA. The CDR3 consists of 12 residues. Trimming shortened V by 4 bases and J by 4 bases, and 8 bases separated the two germline ends.

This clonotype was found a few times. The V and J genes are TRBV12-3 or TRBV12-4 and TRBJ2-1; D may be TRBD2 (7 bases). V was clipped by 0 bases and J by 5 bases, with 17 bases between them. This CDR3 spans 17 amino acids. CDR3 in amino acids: CASSLALQGGGDNEQFF. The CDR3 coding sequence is TGTGCCAGCAGTTTAGCCTTACAGGGAGGGGGGGACAATGAGCAGTTCTTC.

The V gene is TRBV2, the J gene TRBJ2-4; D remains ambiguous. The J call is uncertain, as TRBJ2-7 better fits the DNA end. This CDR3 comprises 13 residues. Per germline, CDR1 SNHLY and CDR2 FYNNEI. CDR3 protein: CASSEWNTYEQYF. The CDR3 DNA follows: TGTGCCAGCAGTGAATGGAATACCTACGAGCAGTACTTC.

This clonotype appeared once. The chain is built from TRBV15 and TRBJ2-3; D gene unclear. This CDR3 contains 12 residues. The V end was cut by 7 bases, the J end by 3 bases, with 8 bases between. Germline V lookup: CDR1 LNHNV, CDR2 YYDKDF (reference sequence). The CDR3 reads CATTTGTDTQYF. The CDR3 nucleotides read TGTGCCACCACCACTGGAACAGATACGCAGTATTTT.

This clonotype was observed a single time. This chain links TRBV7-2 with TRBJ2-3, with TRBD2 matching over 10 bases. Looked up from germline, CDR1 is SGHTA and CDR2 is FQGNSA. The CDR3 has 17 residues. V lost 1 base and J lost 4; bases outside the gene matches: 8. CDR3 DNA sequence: TGTGCCAGCAGCTTAGTCCCTAGCGGGGGTAGGCCAGATACGCAGTATTTT. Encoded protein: CASSLVPSGGRPDTQYF.

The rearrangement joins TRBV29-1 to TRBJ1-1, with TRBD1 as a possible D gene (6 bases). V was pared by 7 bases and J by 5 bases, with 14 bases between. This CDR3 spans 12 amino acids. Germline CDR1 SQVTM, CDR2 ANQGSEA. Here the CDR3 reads CSAPGRGTEAFF. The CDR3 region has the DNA TGCAGCGCCCCAGGGAGGGGGACTGAAGCTTTCTTT. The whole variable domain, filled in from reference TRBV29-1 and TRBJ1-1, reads SAVISQKPSRDICQRGTSLTIQCQVDSQVTMMFWYRQQPGQSLTLIATANQGSEATYESGFVIDKFPISRPNLTFSTLTVSNMSPEDSSIYLCSAPGRGTEAFFGQGTRLTVV.

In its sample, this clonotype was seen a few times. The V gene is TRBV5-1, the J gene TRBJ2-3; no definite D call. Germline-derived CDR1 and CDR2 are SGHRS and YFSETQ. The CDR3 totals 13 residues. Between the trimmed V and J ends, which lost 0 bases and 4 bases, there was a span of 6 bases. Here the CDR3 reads CASSLGLADTQYF. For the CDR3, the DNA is TGCGCCAGCAGCTTGGGTCTAGCAGATACGCAGTATTTT.

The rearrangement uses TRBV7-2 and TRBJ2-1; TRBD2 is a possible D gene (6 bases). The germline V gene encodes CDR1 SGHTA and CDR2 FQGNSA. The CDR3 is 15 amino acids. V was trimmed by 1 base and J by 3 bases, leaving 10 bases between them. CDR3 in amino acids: CASSLVVSGYNEQFF. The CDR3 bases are TGTGCCAGCAGCTTAGTGGTTAGCGGCTACAATGAGCAGTTCTTC.

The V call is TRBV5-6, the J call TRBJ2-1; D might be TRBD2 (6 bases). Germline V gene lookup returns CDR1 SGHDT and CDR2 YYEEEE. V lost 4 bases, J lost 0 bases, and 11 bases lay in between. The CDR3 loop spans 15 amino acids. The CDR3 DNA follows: TGTGCCAGCAGCGTCGGGACTGGCTCCTACAATGAGCAGTTCTTC. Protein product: CASSVGTGSYNEQFF.

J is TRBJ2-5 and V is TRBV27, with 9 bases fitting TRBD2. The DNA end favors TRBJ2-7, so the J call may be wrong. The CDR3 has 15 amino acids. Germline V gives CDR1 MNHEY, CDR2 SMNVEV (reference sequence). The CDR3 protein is CASSLKVAGDHEQYF. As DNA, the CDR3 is TGTGCCAGCAGTTTAAAAGTAGCGGGGGATCACGAGCAGTACTTC.

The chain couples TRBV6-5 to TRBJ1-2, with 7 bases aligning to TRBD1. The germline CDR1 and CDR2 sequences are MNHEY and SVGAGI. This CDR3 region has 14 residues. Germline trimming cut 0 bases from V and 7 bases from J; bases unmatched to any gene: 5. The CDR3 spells CASSYSGGVGGYTF. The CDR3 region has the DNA TGTGCCAGCAGTTACTCAGGGGGCGTCGGTGGCTACACCTTC.

For the CDR3, the DNA is TGTGCCAGCAGTTTAATGGGACAGGGGGCCTACGAGCAGTACTTC. Translating it yields CASSLMGQGAYEQYF. The V and J genes are TRBV28 and TRBJ2-7; 11 positions match TRBD1. The length of the CDR3 is 15 residues. Germline V gene data show CDR1 as MDHEN and CDR2 as SYDVKM. The V segment lost 2 bases and the J segment 2 bases; nucleotides outside the gene matches: 2.

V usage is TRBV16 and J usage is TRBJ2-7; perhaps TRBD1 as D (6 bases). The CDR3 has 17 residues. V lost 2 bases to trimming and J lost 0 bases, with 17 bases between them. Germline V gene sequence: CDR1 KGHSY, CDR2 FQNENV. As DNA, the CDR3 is TGTGCCAGCAGCCAAAATCGGCCGGGACACTACTCCTACGAGCAGTACTTC. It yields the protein CASSQNRPGHYSYEQYF.

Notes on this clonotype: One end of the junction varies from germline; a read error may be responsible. The DNA of the CDR3 is TGCGCCAGCATCTTGGGTTCCGGGGACACCGGAGAGCTGTTTTTT. Residues: CASILGSGDTGELFF. V is TRBV5-1 and J is TRBJ2-2, with D perhaps matching TRBD1 (6 bases). The germline CDR1 and CDR2 sequences are SGHRS and YFSETQ. The CDR3 loop spans 15 amino acids.

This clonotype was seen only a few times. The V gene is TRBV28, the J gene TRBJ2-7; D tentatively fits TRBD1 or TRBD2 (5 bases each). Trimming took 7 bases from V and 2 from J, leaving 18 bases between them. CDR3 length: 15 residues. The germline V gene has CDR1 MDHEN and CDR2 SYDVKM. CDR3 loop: CASNKGRKSPYEQYF. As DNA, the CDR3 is TGTGCCAGCAACAAGGGACGGAAGTCCCCCTACGAGCAGTACTTC.

The CDR3: CASSQVGGHVPTDTQYF. CDR3 nucleotides: TGCGCCAGCAGCCAAGTTGGGGGCCACGTACCCACAGATACGCAGTATTTT. The rearrangement uses TRBV4-3 and TRBJ2-3; tentative D call: TRBD1 (6 bases). Germline assignment: CDR1 LGHNA and CDR2 YSLEER. Trimming took off 1 base at V and 2 bases at J, with 16 bases between the two ends. The CDR3 extends over 17 amino acids.

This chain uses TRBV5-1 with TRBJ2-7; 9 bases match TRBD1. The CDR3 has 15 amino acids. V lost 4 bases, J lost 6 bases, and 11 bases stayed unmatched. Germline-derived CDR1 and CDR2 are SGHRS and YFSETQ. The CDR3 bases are TGCGCCAGCAGCACTTGGTTTGGACAGGGGTCCGAGCAGTACTTC. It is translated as CASSTWFGQGSEQYF.